This is a list of T cell receptor beta chains from one sample in a study of T cell repertoires in cytomegalovirus infection. MiXCR was run by TCRdb on the reads, yielding one entry per CDR3 protein. The table includes about 300,000 distinct CDR3 sequences, about a tenth detected once. Material for sequencing was PBMCs. Source of these receptors: a human donor in good health (CMV status not recorded). Some clones in this sample may be carry-over from other donors' samples. Each CDR3 is given with its conserved first and last residue. Fields, in order: V gene, D gene, clone size, J gene, CDR3 DNA, CDR3 protein. D genes are given only for firm matches. A clone size is listed for some rows: how often the clone was seen (once, few, many), or a class if it is expanded.

v_gene: TRBV19
d_gene: -
abundance: -
j_gene: TRBJ2-7
CDR3nt: TGTGCCAGTATAGGGCGGGTCGACGAGCAGTACTTC
CDR3aa: CASIGRVDEQYF

v_gene: TRBV7-2
d_gene: -
abundance: many
j_gene: TRBJ1-1
CDR3nt: TGTGCCAGCAGCTTATGGATTGAAGCTTTCTTT
CDR3aa: CASSLWIEAFF

v_gene: TRBV24-1
d_gene: TRBD2
abundance: -
j_gene: TRBJ2-1
CDR3nt: TGTGCCACCAGTGCCGCTAGCGGGGGGCACTACAATGAGCAGTTCTTC
CDR3aa: CATSAASGGHYNEQFF

v_gene: TRBV4-3
d_gene: -
abundance: many
j_gene: TRBJ2-3
CDR3nt: TGCGCCAGCAGCCAAGCAGCGCAGGTGGGGTCAGATACGCAGTATTTT
CDR3aa: CASSQAAQVGSDTQYF

v_gene: TRBV29-1
d_gene: -
abundance: -
j_gene: TRBJ1-1
CDR3nt: TGCAGCGTTGAATCTAGAACTGAAGCTTTCTTT
CDR3aa: CSVESRTEAFF

v_gene: TRBV28
d_gene: -
abundance: few
j_gene: TRBJ2-3
CDR3nt: TGTGCCAGCAGTTTAAGTCCAGGCACGGGTACGCAGTATTTT
CDR3aa: CASSLSPGTGTQYF

v_gene: TRBV5-6
d_gene: -
abundance: -
j_gene: TRBJ2-7
CDR3nt: TGTGCCAGCAGCTTGGCCGACAGCCAAGAAGCCTACGAGCAGTACTTC
CDR3aa: CASSLADSQEAYEQYF

v_gene: TRBV20-1
d_gene: -
abundance: -
j_gene: TRBJ1-6
CDR3nt: TGCAGTGCTAGTCCTGACCCCAGACGTTCACCCCTCCACTTT
CDR3aa: CSASPDPRRSPLHF

v_gene: TRBV4-3
d_gene: TRBD1
abundance: many
j_gene: TRBJ1-5
CDR3nt: TGCGCCAGCAGCCAAACCTACAGGACAGGGACCAATCAGCCCCAGCATTTT
CDR3aa: CASSQTYRTGTNQPQHF

v_gene: TRBV20-1
d_gene: -
abundance: many
j_gene: TRBJ1-1
CDR3nt: TGCAGTGCTAGATTCAGGCTACTTGAAGCTTTCTTT
CDR3aa: CSARFRLLEAFF

v_gene: TRBV11-2
d_gene: -
abundance: many
j_gene: TRBJ1-2
CDR3nt: TGTGCCAGCAGCTTCACGGGGGCTAGTGGCTACACCTTC
CDR3aa: CASSFTGASGYTF

v_gene: TRBV7-2
d_gene: -
abundance: many
j_gene: TRBJ1-2
CDR3nt: TGTGCCAGCAGCCCCGAGGTATACGGCTACACCTTC
CDR3aa: CASSPEVYGYTF

v_gene: TRBV29-1
d_gene: -
abundance: -
j_gene: TRBJ2-7
CDR3nt: TGCAGCGTCCCGAGTGGGGGTACCTACGAGCAGTACTTC
CDR3aa: CSVPSGGTYEQYF

v_gene: TRBV7-2
d_gene: -
abundance: many
j_gene: TRBJ1-1
CDR3nt: TGTGCCAGCAGCAAGACAGGAGGGGCAGCTTTCTTT
CDR3aa: CASSKTGGAAFF

v_gene: TRBV2
d_gene: TRBD1
abundance: many
j_gene: TRBJ1-1
CDR3nt: TGTGCCAGCACCCGGGGACAGGGGTCGGCCACTGAAGCTTTCTTT
CDR3aa: CASTRGQGSATEAFF

v_gene: TRBV12-3/TRBV12-4
d_gene: -
abundance: many
j_gene: TRBJ2-3
CDR3nt: TGTGCCAGCGGGGAGGATACGGGCTCCCGCACAGATACGCAGTATTTT
CDR3aa: CASGEDTGSRTDTQYF

v_gene: TRBV29-1
d_gene: -
abundance: -
j_gene: TRBJ2-2
CDR3nt: TGCAGCGTTGTCGAGTTGGGTGTCCTCGGGGAGCTGTTTTTT
CDR3aa: CSVVELGVLGELFF